The present entry profiles one TCR beta chain with its context. The antigen is not known. Patients had blood sampled at baseline and again on cycle 4 day 1 and cycle 7 day 1. The data were taken from a study of OX40 agonist ivuxolimab in advanced cancers. General observations from the study: It was not determined which antigens were specifically recognized by the peripheral T cells that had undergone clonal expansion. With doses of 0.1 to 3.0 mg/kg, CD4+ and CD8+ blood T cells had undergone clonal expansion by week 6.

The CDR3 spans 17 residues. Per germline, CDR1 SGHVS and CDR2 FNYEAQ. V shed 5 bases, J shed 1 base, and the junction held 10 bases outside the gene matches. TCRdb keeps only in-frame clones here, not all; method: immunoSEQ multiplex PCR. The table lists tens of thousands of clones, around 90% of them singletons, with about 6% in the top ten. The receptor was isolated from an adult with an advanced solid tumor such as melanoma, head and neck, liver or kidney cancer. This specimen was CD4+ or CD8+ T cells sorted from blood, taken in a trial of the OX40 agonist ivuxolimab. The chain has TRBV7-6 and TRBJ2-5, with TRBD2 matching over 10 bases. The CDR3 DNA reads as TGTGCCAGCAGCCCCCTATACGGACTAGCGGTCCAAGAGACCCAGTACTTC. Its protein is CASSPLYGLAVQETQYF.